This TCR beta chain is drawn from a study of T cell clonality in common variable immunodeficiency. Study-wide points: Reportedly, TCR beta sequences from common variable immunodeficiency showed fewer deletions and N-nucleotide insertions.

TCRdb's table, derived via immunoSEQ multiplex PCR, lists solely in-frame clones and lacks some. The sample has tens of thousands of clones, none seen only once. Most patients and controls had Caucasian heritage. All CVID subjects were on immunoglobulin replacement for at least one year. This clone showed up many times. As yet, its antigen is unknown. The CDR3 extends 3 residues past the end of the read, so its final part is completed from the germline J gene. Between the trimmed V and J ends, which lost 6 bases and 1 base, there was a span of 9 bases. The germline V gene has CDR1 SNHLY and CDR2 FYNNEI. CDR3 length: 14 residues.

V gene TRBV2 combines with J gene TRBJ2-2, with D perhaps TRBD1 (6 bases). Sequenced sample: peripheral blood mononuclear cells. The source of this sequence is a human donor with common variable immunodeficiency. The sequenced part of the CDR3 DNA is TGTGCCAGCAGGGGGACAAGGAACACCGGGGAG. This encodes CASRGTRNTGE. The entire CDR3 sequence reads CASRGTRNTGELFF.